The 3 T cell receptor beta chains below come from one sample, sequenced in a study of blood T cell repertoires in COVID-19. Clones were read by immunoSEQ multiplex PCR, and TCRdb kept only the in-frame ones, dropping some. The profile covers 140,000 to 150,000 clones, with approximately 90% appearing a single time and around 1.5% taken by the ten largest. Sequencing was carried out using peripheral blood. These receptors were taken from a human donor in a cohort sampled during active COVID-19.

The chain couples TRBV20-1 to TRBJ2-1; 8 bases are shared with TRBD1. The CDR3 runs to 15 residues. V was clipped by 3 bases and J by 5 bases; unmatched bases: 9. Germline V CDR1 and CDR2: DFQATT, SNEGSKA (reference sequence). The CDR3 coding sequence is TGCAGTGCTAGTTCGGGACAGGAGTTGAACAATGAGCAGTTCTTC. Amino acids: CSASSGQELNNEQFF.

CDR3 sequence reads: CASSIQANSPLHF. The CDR3 nucleotides read TGTGCCAGCAGCATTCAGGCGAATTCACCCCTCCACTTT. The chain carries TRBV6-5 and TRBJ1-6; D gene unclear. The CDR3 extends over 13 amino acids. Trimming took 6 bases from V and 7 from J, leaving 10 bases between them. Germline V gene sequence: CDR1 MNHEY, CDR2 SVGAGI.

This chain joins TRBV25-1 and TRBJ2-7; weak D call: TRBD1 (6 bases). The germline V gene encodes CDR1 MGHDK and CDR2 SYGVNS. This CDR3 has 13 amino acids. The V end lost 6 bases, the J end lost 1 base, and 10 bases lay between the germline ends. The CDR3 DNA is TGTGCCAGCAGCGGACAGCAGTCCTACGAGCAGTACTTC. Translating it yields CASSGQQSYEQYF.